This T cell receptor delta chain was obtained from a study of Vδ1+ human thymocytes. The study's findings and limits: Despite high sort purity, roughly 20% of thymic T cell receptor delta sequences were Vdelta2. Highly polyclonal TRG and TRD repertoires with Gaussian CDR3 length distributions appeared in thymus. TRD repertoires were essentially private, unlike widely shared TRG clonotypes. Bulk data may be misread because of unexpected Vdelta2 sequences.

Trimming cost V 5 bases and J 2 bases, with 15 bases left between them. Per the germline V gene, CDR1 is TSWWSYY and CDR2 is QGS. This CDR3 is 15 amino acids long. The table lists this clone with a few counts. The antigen is unknown. Sequences come from RNA converted to cDNA by reverse transcription. The CDR3 regions were amplified by multiplex PCR from V-gene primers to a constant-region primer. TCRdb redid clone calling on the multiplex PCR reads using CATT. The table has fewer than 90,000 delta-chain clones, about 30% seen once; the top ten hold around 0.3%. The sorted cells were CD3+ Vdelta1+ Vdelta2- thymocytes from alphabeta-depleted thymus.

This sequence was found in a boy in the first two years of life who had congenital heart surgery. Sequencing was performed on Vdelta1+ gamma-delta thymocytes from the thymus. The subset here: FACS-sorted CD3+ TCRalphabeta- TCRVdelta1+ TCRVdelta2- thymocytes. The chain is built from TRDV1 and TRDJ1, with no clear D. DNA of the CDR3: TGTGCTCTTGGGTCTTTATGTGGTAAAACCGATAAACTCATCTTT. Amino acids: CALGSLCGKTDKLIF.